Below are 7 T cell receptor beta chains sequenced from a single sample in a study of blood T cell repertoires in COVID-19. Profiling relied on immunoSEQ multiplex PCR, and the TCRdb table lists in-frame clones only, not all of them. The sample lists about 260,000 clones, about 80% occurring once. Sequenced material: peripheral blood. These receptor sequences come from a woman of 80 years or more with acute or convalescent COVID-19.

This rearrangement joins TRBV3-1 (or the pseudogene TRBV3-2) to TRBJ2-3; 9 bases map to TRBD2. Germline V gene sequence: CDR1 LGHDT, CDR2 YNNKEL (reference sequence). The CDR3 runs to 17 residues. V lost 2 bases to trimming and J lost 0 bases; unmatched junction nucleotides: 6. CDR3 residues: CASSQYLAGPSTDTQYF. CDR3 nucleotide sequence: TGTGCCAGCAGCCAATACCTAGCGGGACCGAGCACAGATACGCAGTATTTT.

CDR3 region: CASSSSGDEQYF. The CDR3 DNA sequence: TGTGCCAGCAGCTCGTCGGGGGACGAGCAGTACTTC. The chain couples TRBV11-3 to TRBJ2-7; maybe TRBD2 (6 bases). Trimming shortened V by 4 bases and J by 5 bases, and 9 bases separated the two germline ends. This CDR3 comprises 12 residues. CDR1 is SGHNT, CDR2 YENEEA, per germline.

The chain has TRBV7-2 and TRBJ1-5; D may be TRBD1 (6 bases). The germline V and J ends were trimmed by 4 bases and 2 bases, with 9 bases remaining between them. From germline, CDR1 is SGHTA and CDR2 FQGNSA. This CDR3 region has 14 residues. DNA of the CDR3: TGTGCCAGCAGCTCAGAGGGGGGCAATCAGCCCCAGCATTTT. Residues: CASSSEGGNQPQHF. The variable domain in full, with the rest retrieved from reference TRBV7-2 and TRBJ1-5, is GAGVSQSPSNKVTEKGKDVELRCDPISGHTALYWYRQSLGQGLEFLIYFQGNSAPDKSGLPSDRFSAERTGGSVSTLTIQRTQQEDSAVYLCASSSEGGNQPQHFGDGTRLSIL.

The table lists this clone with a count of one. The rearrangement uses TRBV6-2 or TRBV6-3 and TRBJ2-7, with D possibly TRBD2 on 6 matching bases. The CDR3 has 15 residues. In germline, CDR1 is MNHEY, CDR2 SVGEGT. The V gene lost 2 bases and the J gene lost 1 base, with 12 bases spanning the gap. CDR3 sequence reads: CASSYLGSGSYEQYF. The CDR3 DNA sequence: TGTGCCAGCAGTTACCTCGGGAGTGGGTCCTACGAGCAGTACTTC.

The V call is TRBV5-1, the J call TRBJ2-6; D might be TRBD2 (5 bases). Trimming removed 6 bases from V and 3 bases from J, with 10 bases in between. The V gene's germline CDR1 is SGHRS and CDR2 YFSETQ. This CDR3 spans 14 amino acids. The CDR3, as DNA: TGCGCCAGCACCCCAGGAGGTGGGGCCAACGTCCTGACTTTC. This codes for CASTPGGGANVLTF. The whole variable domain, filled in from reference TRBV5-1 and TRBJ2-6, reads KAGVTQTPRYLIKTRGQQVTLSCSPISGHRSVSWYQQTPGQGLQFLFEYFSETQRNKGNFPGRFSGRQFSNSRSEMNVSTLELGDSALYLCASTPGGGANVLTFGAGSRLTVL.

The V gene is TRBV20-1, the J gene TRBJ2-1; 11 positions match TRBD2. CDR3 length: 14 amino acids. Trimming took 3 bases from V and 6 from J; bases not matched to a gene: 4. The V gene's germline CDR1 is DFQATT and CDR2 SNEGSKA (reference sequence). The CDR3 loop is CSASETSGANEQFF. DNA for the CDR3: TGCAGTGCTAGTGAGACTAGCGGGGCCAATGAGCAGTTCTTC.

CDR3 residues: CASSLTGEANEAFF. The CDR3 nucleotides read TGTGCCAGCAGCCTTACAGGGGAGGCGAATGAAGCTTTCTTT. V and J are TRBV7-8 and TRBJ1-1; 7 bases fit TRBD1. This CDR3 is 14 amino acids long. With V trimmed by 5 bases and J by 7 bases, 10 bases remained unmatched. Germline V gene data show CDR1 as SGHVS and CDR2 as FQNEAQ.